This record concerns one TCR beta chain sequence. These data are taken from a study of siplizumab effects on memory and regulatory T cells. The CDR3 contains 13 residues. V was pared by 3 bases and J by 3 bases, with 1 base of the junction left unmatched. Per the germline V gene, CDR1 is SEHNR and CDR2 is FQNEAQ (reference sequence). Generated by immunoSEQ multiplex PCR, the TCRdb table keeps only in-frame clones and is missing some. Found here are 80,000 to 95,000 clones, 85% to 95% of them singletons; the top ten hold 15% to 20%. The material sequenced was CD8+ T cells sorted from blood. This receptor was taken from a human donor in good health. The chain recombines TRBV7-9 with TRBJ2-7; 8 bases fit TRBD1. The DNA of the CDR3 is TGTGCCAGCAGCTTCGGACAGGGCTACGAGCAGTACTTC. Its protein product is CASSFGQGYEQYF.